The sequence of this T cell receptor (beta chain) was determined in a study of shared clonotypes between healthy human individuals. General study findings and limits: Among donors, the sharing of clonotypes was expected to be influenced by sequencing depth. Compared with clonotypes that all four donors shared, non-shared clonotypes had lower generation probabilities.

A few counts support this clone. Its target is not known. Every immunoSEQ plate was one replicate of a subset's evenly spread DNA. Clones were sequenced by immunoSEQ multiplex PCR, and TCRdb holds only the in-frame ones, with some missing. The sample yields around 2.5 million clones, 93% seen once. This CDR3 is 11 amino acids long. The TCR originated in a man aged 18 to 30 in good health. Some clones in this sample may be carry-over from other donors' samples. The sequenced sample consisted of naive CD4+ T cells from PBMCs. Subset given: CD45RA+ positively selected. The chain has TRBV21-1 and TRBJ1-2. TRBV21-1 is a pseudogene segment. CDR3 nucleotide sequence: TGTGCCAGCAGCCACGTGTGCGGCTACACCTTC. Translating it yields CASSHVCGYTF.